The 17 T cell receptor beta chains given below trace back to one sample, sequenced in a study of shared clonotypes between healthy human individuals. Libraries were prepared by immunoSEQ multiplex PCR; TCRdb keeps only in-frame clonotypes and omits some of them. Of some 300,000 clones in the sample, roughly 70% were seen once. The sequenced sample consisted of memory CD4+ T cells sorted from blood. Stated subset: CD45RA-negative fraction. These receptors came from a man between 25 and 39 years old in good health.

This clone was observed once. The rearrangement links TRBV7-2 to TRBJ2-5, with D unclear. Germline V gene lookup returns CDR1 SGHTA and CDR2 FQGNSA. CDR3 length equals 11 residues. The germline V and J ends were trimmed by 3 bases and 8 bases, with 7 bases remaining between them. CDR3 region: CASSFSVTQYF. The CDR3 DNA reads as TGTGCCAGCAGCTTTTCGGTTACCCAGTACTTC.

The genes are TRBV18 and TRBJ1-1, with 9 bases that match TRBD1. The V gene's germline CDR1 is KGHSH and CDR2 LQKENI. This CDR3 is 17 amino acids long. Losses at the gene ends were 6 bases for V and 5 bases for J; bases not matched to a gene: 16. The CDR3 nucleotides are TGTGCCAGCTCCCCAAAGGACAGGGGAGGTCTTCGGACTGAAGCTTTCTTT. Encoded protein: CASSPKDRGGLRTEAFF.

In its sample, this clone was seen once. The CDR3, as DNA: TGTGCCATCAGTCAGGAGGCGGTCTCCTACAATGAGCAGTTCTTC. As protein: CAISQEAVSYNEQFF. This chain links TRBV10-3 with TRBJ2-1; tentative D call: TRBD2 (5 bases). V shed 5 bases and J shed 0 bases, with 11 bases lying between them. There are 15 residues in the CDR3. Per the germline V gene, CDR1 is ENHRY and CDR2 is SYGVKD.

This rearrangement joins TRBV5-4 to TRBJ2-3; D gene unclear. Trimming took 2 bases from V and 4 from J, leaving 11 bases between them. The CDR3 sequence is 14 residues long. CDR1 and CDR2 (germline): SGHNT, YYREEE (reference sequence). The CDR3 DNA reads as TGTGCCAGCAGCTTTGCAAGGGATTCAGATACGCAGTATTTT. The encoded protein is CASSFARDSDTQYF.

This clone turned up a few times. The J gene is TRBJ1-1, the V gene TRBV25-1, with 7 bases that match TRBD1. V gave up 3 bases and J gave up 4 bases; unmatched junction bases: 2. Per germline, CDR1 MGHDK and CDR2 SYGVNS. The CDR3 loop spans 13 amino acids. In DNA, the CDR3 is TGTGCCAGCAGTGACCAGGGGGGCACTGAAGCTTTCTTT. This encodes CASSDQGGTEAFF. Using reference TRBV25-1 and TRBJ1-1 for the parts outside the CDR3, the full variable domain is EADIYQTPRYLVIGTGKKITLECSQTMGHDKMYWYQQDPGMELHLIHYSYGVNSTEKGDLSSESTVSRIRTEHFPLTLESARPSHTSQYLCASSDQGGTEAFFGQGTRLTVV.

DNA of the CDR3: TGTGCCAGCTCACTCGGGGGGGAGCAGTACTTC. This gives the protein CASSLGGEQYF. The V and J genes are TRBV18 and TRBJ2-7; the match to TRBD2 covers 7 bases. CDR3 length: 11 amino acids. J was trimmed by 7 bases and V by 4 bases; bases with no gene match: 1. The V gene's germline CDR1 is KGHSH and CDR2 LQKENI. Full variable domain (remainder filled in from reference TRBV18 and TRBJ2-7): NAGVMQNPRHLVRRRGQEARLRCSPMKGHSHVYWYRQLPEEGLKFMVYLQKENIIDESGMPKERFSAEFPKEGPSILRIQQVVRGDSAAYFCASSLGGEQYFGPGTRLTVT.

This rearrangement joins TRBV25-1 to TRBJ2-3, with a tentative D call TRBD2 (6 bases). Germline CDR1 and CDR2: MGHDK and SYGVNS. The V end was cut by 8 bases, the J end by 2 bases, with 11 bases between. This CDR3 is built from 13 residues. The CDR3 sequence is CASYGGFTDTQYF. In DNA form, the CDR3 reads TGTGCCAGCTACGGGGGTTTCACAGATACGCAGTATTTT.

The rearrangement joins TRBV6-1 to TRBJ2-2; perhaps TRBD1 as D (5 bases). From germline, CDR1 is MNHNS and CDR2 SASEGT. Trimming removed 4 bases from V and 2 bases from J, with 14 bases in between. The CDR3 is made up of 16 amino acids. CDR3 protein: CASSGTRPQNTGELFF. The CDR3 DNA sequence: TGTGCCAGCAGTGGGACACGGCCGCAAAACACCGGGGAGCTGTTTTTT.

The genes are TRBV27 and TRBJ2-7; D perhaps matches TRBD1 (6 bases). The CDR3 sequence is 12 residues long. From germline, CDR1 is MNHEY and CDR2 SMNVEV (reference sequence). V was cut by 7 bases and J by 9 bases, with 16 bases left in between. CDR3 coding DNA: TGTGCCAGCATGAGGGACAACCGATCGCAGTACTTC. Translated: CASMRDNRSQYF.

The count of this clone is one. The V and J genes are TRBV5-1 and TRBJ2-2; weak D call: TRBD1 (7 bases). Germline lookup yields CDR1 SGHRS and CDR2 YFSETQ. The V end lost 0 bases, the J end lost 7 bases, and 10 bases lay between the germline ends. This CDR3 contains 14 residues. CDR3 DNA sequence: TGCGCCAGCAGCTTGGGACAGGGAGGCGGGGAGCTGTTTTTT. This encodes CASSLGQGGGELFF.

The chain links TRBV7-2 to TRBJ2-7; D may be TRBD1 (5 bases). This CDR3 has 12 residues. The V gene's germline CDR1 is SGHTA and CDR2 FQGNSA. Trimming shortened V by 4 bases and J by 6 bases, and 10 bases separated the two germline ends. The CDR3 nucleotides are TGTGCCAGCAGCTCGGACACGACCGAGCAGTACTTC. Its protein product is CASSSDTTEQYF.

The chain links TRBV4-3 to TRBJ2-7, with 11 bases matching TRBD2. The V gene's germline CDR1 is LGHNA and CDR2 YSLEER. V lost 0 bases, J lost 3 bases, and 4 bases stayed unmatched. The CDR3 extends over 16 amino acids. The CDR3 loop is CASSQDLTSGGYEQYF. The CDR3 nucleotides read TGCGCCAGCAGCCAAGATCTCACTAGCGGGGGCTACGAGCAGTACTTC.

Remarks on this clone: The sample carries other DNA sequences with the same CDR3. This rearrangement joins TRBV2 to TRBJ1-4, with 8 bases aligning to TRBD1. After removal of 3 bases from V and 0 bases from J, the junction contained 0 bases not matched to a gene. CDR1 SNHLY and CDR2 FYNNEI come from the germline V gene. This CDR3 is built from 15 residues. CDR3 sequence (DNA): TGTGCCAGCAGTGAGACAGGGGCAACTAATGAAAAACTGTTTTTT. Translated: CASSETGATNEKLFF.

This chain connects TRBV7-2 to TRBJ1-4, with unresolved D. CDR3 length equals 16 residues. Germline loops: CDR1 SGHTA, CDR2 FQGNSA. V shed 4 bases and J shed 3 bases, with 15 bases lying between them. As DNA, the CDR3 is TGTGCCAGCAGCTCCCAGGACGGTATTCCTAATGAAAAACTGTTTTTT. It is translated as CASSSQDGIPNEKLFF.

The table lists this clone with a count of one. CDR3 coding DNA: TGTGCCAGCAGCCGGACTAGCGGGAGCAGTTTCAATGAGCAGTTCTTC. This codes for CASSRTSGSSFNEQFF. The chain combines TRBV5-8 with TRBJ2-1; 13 bases map to TRBD2. Unmatched junction bases numbered 7, after V lost 4 bases and J lost 6 bases. Germline CDR1 SGHTS, CDR2 YDEGEE. The CDR3 length is 16 residues. Full variable domain (remainder filled in from reference TRBV5-8 and TRBJ2-1): EAGVTQSPTHLIKTRGQQATLRCSPISGHTSVYWYQQALGLGLQFLLWYDEGEERNRGNFPPRFSGRQFPNYSSELNVNALELEDSALYLCASSRTSGSSFNEQFFGPGTRLTVL.

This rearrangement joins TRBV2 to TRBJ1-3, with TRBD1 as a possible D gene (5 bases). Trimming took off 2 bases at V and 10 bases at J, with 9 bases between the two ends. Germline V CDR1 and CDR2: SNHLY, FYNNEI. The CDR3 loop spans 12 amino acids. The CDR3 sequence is CASSERGGTIYF. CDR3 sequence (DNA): TGTGCCAGCAGTGAACGGGGGGGGACCATATATTTT.

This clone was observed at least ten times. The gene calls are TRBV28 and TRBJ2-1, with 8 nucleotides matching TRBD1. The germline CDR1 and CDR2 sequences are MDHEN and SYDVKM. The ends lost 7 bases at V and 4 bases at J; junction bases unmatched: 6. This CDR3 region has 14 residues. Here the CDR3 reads CASNPTGAYNEQFF. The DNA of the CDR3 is TGTGCCAGCAACCCGACAGGGGCGTACAATGAGCAGTTCTTC.